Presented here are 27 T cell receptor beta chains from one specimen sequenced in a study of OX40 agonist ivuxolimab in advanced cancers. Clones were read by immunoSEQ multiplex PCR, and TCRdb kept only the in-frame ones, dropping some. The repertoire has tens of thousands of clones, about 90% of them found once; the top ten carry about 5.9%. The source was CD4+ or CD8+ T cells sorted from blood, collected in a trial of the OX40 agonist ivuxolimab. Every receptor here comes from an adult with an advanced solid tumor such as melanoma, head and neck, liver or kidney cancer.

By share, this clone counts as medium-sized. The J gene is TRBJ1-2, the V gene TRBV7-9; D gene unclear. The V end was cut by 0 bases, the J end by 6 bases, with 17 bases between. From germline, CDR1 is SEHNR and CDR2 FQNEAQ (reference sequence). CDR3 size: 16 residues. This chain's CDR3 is CASSLAQRGALDGYTF. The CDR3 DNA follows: TGTGCCAGCAGCTTAGCCCAACGAGGAGCACTCGATGGCTACACCTTC.

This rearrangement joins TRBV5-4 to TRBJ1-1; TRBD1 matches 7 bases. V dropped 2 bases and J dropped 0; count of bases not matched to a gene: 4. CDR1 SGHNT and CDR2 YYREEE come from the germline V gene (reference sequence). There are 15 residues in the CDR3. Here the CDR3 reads CASSLQGSLNTEAFF. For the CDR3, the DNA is TGTGCCAGCAGCTTACAGGGGTCCCTGAACACTGAAGCTTTCTTT.

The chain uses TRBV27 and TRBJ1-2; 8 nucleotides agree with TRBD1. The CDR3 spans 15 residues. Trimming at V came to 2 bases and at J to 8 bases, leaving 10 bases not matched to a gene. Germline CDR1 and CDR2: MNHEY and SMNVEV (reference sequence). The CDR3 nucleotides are TGTGCCAGCAGTTTAGGGCAGGGGGCGCTCCCAGGCTACACCTTC. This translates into CASSLGQGALPGYTF.

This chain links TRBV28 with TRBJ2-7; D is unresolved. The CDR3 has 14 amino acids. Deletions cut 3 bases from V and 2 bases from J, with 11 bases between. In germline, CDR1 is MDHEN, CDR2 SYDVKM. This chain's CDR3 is CASSFPGETYEQYF. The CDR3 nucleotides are TGTGCCAGCAGTTTCCCCGGAGAAACCTACGAGCAGTACTTC.

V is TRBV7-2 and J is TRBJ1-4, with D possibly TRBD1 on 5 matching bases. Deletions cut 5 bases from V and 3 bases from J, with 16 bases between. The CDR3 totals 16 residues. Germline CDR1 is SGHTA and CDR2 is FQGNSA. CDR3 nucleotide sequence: TGTGCCAGCAGCCCCGGGGAGGGGCTGGCTAATGAAAAACTGTTTTTT. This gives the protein CASSPGEGLANEKLFF. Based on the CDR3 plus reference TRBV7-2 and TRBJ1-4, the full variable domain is GAGVSQSPSNKVTEKGKDVELRCDPISGHTALYWYRQSLGQGLEFLIYFQGNSAPDKSGLPSDRFSAERTGGSVSTLTIQRTQQEDSAVYLCASSPGEGLANEKLFFGSGTQLSVL.

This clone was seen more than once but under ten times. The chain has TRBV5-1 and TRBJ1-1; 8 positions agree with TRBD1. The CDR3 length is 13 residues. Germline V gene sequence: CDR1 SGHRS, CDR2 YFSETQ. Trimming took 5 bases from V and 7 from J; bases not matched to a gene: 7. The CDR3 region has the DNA TGCGCCAGCAGGACGACAGGGGCCGTTGAAGCTTTCTTT. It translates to CASRTTGAVEAFF.

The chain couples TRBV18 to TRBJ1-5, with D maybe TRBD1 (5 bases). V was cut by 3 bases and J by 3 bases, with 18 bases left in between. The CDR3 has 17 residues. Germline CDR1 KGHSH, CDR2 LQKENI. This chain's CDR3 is CASSPAGPGWDNQPQHF. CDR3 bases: TGTGCCAGCTCACCCGCGGGGCCAGGATGGGACAATCAGCCCCAGCATTTT.

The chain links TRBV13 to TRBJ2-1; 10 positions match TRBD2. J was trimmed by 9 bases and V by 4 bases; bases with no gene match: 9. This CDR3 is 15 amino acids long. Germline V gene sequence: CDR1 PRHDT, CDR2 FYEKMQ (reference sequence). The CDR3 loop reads CASSSGLARPGEQFF. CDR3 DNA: TGTGCCAGCAGCTCGGGACTAGCGCGACCCGGTGAGCAGTTCTTC.

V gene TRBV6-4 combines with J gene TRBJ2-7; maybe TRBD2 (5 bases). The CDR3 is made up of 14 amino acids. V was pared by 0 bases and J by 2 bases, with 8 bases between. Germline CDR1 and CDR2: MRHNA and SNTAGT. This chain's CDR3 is CASSDSEGPYEQYF. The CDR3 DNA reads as TGTGCCAGCAGTGACTCAGAGGGCCCCTACGAGCAGTACTTC.

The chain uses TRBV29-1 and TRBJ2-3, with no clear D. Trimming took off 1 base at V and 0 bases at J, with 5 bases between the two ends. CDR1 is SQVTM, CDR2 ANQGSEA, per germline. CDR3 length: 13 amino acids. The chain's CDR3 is CSVEGRSTDTQYF. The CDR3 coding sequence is TGCAGCGTTGAAGGGCGGAGCACAGATACGCAGTATTTT.

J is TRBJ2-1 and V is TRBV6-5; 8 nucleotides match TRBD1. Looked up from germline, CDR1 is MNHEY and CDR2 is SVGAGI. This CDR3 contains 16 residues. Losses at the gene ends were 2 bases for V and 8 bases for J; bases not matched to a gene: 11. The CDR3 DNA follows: TGTGCCAGCAGTTACGGATTGAGGACAGGGACGGATGAGCAGTTCTTC. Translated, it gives CASSYGLRTGTDEQFF.

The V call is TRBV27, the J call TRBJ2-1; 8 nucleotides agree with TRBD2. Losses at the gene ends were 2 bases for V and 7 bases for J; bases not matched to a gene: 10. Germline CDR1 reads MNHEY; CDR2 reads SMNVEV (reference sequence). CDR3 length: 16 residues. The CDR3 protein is CASSLLSGGLSNEQFF. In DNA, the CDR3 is TGTGCCAGCAGTTTACTCTCGGGAGGGTTGTCTAATGAGCAGTTCTTC.

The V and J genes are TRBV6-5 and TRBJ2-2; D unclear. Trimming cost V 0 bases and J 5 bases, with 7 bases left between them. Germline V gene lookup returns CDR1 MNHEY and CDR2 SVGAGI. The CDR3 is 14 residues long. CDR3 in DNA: TGTGCCAGCAGTTACTCGGAACGGACCGGGGAGCTGTTTTTT. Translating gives CASSYSERTGELFF.

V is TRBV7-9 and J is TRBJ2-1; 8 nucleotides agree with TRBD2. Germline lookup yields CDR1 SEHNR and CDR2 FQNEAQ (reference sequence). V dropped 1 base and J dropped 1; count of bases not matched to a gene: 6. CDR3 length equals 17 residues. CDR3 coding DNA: TGTGCCAGCAGCTTAGAGTCTAGCGGGCTTTCCTACAATGAGCAGTTCTTC. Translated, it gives CASSLESSGLSYNEQFF.

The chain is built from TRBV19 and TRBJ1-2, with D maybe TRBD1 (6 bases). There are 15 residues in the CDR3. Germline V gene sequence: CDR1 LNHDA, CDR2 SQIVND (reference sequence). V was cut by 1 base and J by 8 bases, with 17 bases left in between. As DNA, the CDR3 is TGTGCCAGTAGTATAGCAACCTCAGGGGCGTTCGGCTACACCTTC. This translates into CASSIATSGAFGYTF.

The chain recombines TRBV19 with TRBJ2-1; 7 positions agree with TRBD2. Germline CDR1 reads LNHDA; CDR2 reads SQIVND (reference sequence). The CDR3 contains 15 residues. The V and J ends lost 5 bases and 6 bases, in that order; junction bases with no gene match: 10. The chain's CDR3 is CASSPLGTTVNEQFF. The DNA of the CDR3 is TGTGCCAGTAGTCCCTTGGGGACTACCGTCAATGAGCAGTTCTTC.

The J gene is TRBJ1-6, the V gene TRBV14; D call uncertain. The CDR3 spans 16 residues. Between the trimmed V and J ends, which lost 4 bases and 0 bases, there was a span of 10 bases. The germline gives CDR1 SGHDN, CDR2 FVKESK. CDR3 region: CASSPRASSYNSPLHF. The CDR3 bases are TGTGCCAGCAGCCCTCGAGCGAGCTCCTATAATTCACCCCTCCACTTT.

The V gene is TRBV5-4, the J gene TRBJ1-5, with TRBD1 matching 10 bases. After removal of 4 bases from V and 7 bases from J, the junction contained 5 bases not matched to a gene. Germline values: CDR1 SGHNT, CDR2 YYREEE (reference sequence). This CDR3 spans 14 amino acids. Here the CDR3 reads CASSPGTGVQPQHF. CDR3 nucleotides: TGTGCCAGCAGCCCCGGGACAGGGGTCCAGCCCCAGCATTTT. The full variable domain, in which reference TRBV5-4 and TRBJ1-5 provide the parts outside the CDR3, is ETGVTQSPTHLIKTRGQQVTLRCSSQSGHNTVSWYQQALGQGPQFIFQYYREEENGRGNFPPRFSGLQFPNYSSELNVNALELDDSALYLCASSPGTGVQPQHFGDGTRLSIL.

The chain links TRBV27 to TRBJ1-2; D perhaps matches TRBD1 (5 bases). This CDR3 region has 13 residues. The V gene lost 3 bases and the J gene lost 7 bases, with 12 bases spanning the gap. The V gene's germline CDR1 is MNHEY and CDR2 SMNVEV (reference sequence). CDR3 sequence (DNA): TGTGCCAGCAGTTTTGTCAGGGCGGGTGGCTACACCTTC. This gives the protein CASSFVRAGGYTF.

The CDR3 loop is CASTDTGFSNYGYTF. The CDR3 DNA reads as TGTGCCAGCACCGACACTGGATTTTCTAACTATGGCTACACCTTC. This chain joins TRBV6-1 and TRBJ1-2; D gene ambiguous. The CDR3 has 15 amino acids. CDR1 is MNHNS and CDR2 is SASEGT in the germline V gene. The V end lost 7 bases, the J end lost 0 bases, and 15 bases lay between the germline ends.

In DNA, the CDR3 is TGTGCCAGCAGTTTATATGGGCAGGGGGCGATTAGCAATCAGCCCCAGCATTTT. Its translation is CASSLYGQGAISNQPQHF. The chain couples TRBV27 to TRBJ1-5, with TRBD1 matching 8 bases. This CDR3 has 18 residues. The germline gives CDR1 MNHEY, CDR2 SMNVEV (reference sequence). With V trimmed by 1 base and J by 0 bases, 8 bases remained unmatched.

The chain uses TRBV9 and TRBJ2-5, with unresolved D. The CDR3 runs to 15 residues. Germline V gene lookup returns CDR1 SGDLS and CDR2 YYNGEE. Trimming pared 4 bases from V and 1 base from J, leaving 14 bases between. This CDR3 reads CASSLGLGSQETQYF. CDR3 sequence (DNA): TGTGCCAGCAGCTTAGGGTTGGGCTCCCAAGAGACCCAGTACTTC.

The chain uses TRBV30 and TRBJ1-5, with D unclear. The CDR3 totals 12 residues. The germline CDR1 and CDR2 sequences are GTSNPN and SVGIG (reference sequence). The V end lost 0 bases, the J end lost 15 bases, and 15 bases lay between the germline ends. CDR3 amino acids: CAWSVPMGILHF. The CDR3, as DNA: TGTGCCTGGAGTGTACCCATGGGGATATTGCATTTT.

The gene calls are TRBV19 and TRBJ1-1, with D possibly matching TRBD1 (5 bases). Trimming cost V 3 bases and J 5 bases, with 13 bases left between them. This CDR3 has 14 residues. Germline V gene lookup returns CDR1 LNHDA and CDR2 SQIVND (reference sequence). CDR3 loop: CASSIWQGETEAFF. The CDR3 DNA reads TGTGCCAGTAGTATCTGGCAGGGAGAGACTGAAGCTTTCTTT.

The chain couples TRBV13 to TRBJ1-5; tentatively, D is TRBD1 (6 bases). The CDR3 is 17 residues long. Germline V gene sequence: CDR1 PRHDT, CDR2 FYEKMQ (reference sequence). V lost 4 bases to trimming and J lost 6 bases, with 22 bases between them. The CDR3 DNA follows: TGTGCCAGCAGCTCTTGCCTGGGGACATTGAAGTGTCAGCCCCAGCATTTT. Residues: CASSSCLGTLKCQPQHF.

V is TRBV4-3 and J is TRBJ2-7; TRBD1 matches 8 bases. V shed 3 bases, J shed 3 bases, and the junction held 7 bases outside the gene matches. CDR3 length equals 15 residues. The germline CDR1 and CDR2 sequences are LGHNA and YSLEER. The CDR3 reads CASSHGTGTGYEQYF. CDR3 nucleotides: TGCGCCAGCAGCCACGGAACAGGGACAGGCTACGAGCAGTACTTC.

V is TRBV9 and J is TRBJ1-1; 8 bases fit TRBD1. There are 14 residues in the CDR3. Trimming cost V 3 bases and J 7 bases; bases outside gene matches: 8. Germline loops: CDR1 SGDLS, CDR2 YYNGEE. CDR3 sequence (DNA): TGTGCCAGCAGCGCGACAGGGGATATTAATGAAGCTTTCTTT. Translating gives CASSATGDINEAFF.